The source of this T cell receptor (beta chain) is a study of CD8+ T cells in alopecia areata. For the study at large: A 6-month off-drug phase came after tofacitinib, which had lasted 6 to 18 months. Study-wide results and caveats: Sequences from scalp samples also cover resident alphabeta T cells of normal skin.

Individuals with alopecia areata gave both lesional scalp punch biopsies and peripheral blood for collection. Sequencing templates came from extracted RNA that was reverse transcribed into cDNA. The data were produced by immunoSEQ multiplex PCR, yet TCRdb's version contains in-frame clones alone and is incomplete. Of some 240,000 clones listed, 50% to 60% are singletons. This CDR3 region has 18 residues. V shed 0 bases and J 1 base; nucleotides not matched to a gene: 6. CDR1 is MNHEY and CDR2 is SMNVEV in the germline V gene (reference sequence). Concerning this clone itself: The target antigen is unknown.

The receptor was derived from a human donor with alopecia areata. The J gene is TRBJ2-3, the V gene TRBV27; 11 bases match TRBD2. The specimen was CD4+ T cells sorted from blood, collected at week 0. The CDR3 region has the DNA TGTGCCAGCAGTTTATCGGAGCTAGCGGGGGGCCGCACAGATACGCAGTATTTT. Protein sequence: CASSLSELAGGRTDTQYF.